These T cell receptor beta chains were read from a single sample in a study of T cell responses to AZD1222 COVID-19 vaccine. Sequenced by immunoSEQ multiplex PCR; TCRdb stores in-frame clones only, minus some. There are some 150,000 clones in the sample; approximately 89% occur only once, and roughly 4.7% lies in the top ten. The sequenced sample was peripheral blood, obtained on day 0 of AZD1222 vaccination. All receptors come from an adult in good health. Each CDR3 is given with its conserved first and last residue. A D gene is named only where the DNA matches it firmly. Clone size, where shown, is once, few, many, or a class for clones that have expanded.

j_call v_call d_call clone_size cdr3_aa cdr3_nt
TRBJ2-7 TRBV19 NA NA CASSMAGSTYEQYF TGTGCCAGTAGTATGGCAGGCTCGACCTACGAGCAGTACTTC
TRBJ2-2 TRBV7-9 NA NA CASTKPQIRGGELFF TGTGCCAGCACCAAGCCCCAGATTCGTGGCGGGGAGCTGTTTTTT
TRBJ1-1 TRBV20-1 TRBD1 NA CSASAWGQRITEAFF TGCAGTGCTAGTGCGTGGGGACAGAGGATCACTGAAGCTTTCTTT
TRBJ2-7 TRBV28 NA NA CASSRQDPITYEQYF TGTGCCAGCAGTCGACAGGACCCTATAACCTACGAGCAGTACTTC
TRBJ2-3 TRBV14 TRBD2 NA CASSHGTSGLSTDTQYF TGTGCCAGCAGCCACGGGACTAGCGGGCTTAGCACAGATACGCAGTATTTT
TRBJ1-4 TRBV15 NA NA CATSRAREANEKLFF TGTGCCACCAGCAGAGCCCGGGAGGCTAATGAAAAACTGTTTTTT
TRBJ1-6 TRBV30 NA NA CAWSGGGTLHF TGTGCCTGGAGTGGGGGTGGCACCCTCCACTTT
TRBJ2-3 TRBV5-1 TRBD1 once CASRLPDRVSADTQYF TGCGCCAGCCGACTCCCGGACAGGGTTAGCGCAGATACGCAGTATTTT
TRBJ2-7 TRBV2 TRBD2 once CASSDRLAGGTYEQYF TGTGCCAGCAGTGATCGTCTAGCGGGAGGTACCTACGAGCAGTACTTC
TRBJ2-3 TRBV20-1 NA NA CSASIPQYF TGCAGTGCTAGTATTCCGCAGTATTTT